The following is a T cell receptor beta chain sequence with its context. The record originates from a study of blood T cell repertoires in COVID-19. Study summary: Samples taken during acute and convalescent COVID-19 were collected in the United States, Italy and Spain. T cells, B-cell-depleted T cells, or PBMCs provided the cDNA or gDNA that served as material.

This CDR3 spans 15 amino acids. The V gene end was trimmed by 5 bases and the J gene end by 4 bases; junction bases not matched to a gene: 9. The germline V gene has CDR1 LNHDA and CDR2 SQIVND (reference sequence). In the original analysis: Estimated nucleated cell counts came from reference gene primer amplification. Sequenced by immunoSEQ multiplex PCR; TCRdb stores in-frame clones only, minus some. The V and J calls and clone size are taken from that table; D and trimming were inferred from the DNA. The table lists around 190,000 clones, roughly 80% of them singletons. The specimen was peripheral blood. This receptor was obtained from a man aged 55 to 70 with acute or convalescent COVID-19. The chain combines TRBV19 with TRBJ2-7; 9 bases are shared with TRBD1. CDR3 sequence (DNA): TGTGCCAGTAGTTTGGGCGGGGGACAGGGTTACGAGCAGTACTTC. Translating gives CASSLGGGQGYEQYF.